This T cell receptor (beta chain) was identified during a study of multiple sclerosis patients with progressive multifocal leukoencephalopathy. TCRdb's copy holds only in-frame clones and misses some; the assay was immunoSEQ multiplex PCR. The top ten clones hold 1.3% of a sample with about 30,000 clones, around 91% of them seen once. Per the germline V gene, CDR1 is SGHRS and CDR2 is YFSETQ. This CDR3 region has 15 residues. With V trimmed by 4 bases and J by 4 bases, 10 bases remained unmatched. Time point indicated: around 12 months of natalizumab therapy. The TCR sequence derives from a human donor with multiple sclerosis. V gene TRBV5-1 combines with J gene TRBJ2-7; 8 bases line up with TRBD1. Sequenced here: PBMCs, sampled from a patient treated with natalizumab. CDR3 loop: CASSPTQGGPYEQYF. The CDR3 DNA follows: TGCGCCAGCAGCCCAACACAGGGGGGACCTTACGAGCAGTACTTC.